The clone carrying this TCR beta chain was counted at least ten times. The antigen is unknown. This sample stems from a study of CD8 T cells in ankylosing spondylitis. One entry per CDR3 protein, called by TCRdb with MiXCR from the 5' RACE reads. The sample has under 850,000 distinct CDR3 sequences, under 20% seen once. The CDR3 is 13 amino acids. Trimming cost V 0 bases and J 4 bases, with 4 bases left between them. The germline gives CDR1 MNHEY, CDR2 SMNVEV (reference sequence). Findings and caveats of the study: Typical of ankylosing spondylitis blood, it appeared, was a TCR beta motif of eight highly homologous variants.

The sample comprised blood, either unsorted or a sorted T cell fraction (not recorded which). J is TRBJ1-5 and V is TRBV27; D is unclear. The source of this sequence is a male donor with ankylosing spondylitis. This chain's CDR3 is CASSLSGNQPQHF. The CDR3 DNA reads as TGTGCCAGCAGTTTATCCGGGAATCAGCCCCAGCATTTT.